This is a list of T cell receptor beta chains from one sample in a study of blood T cell repertoires in COVID-19. Clones were sequenced by immunoSEQ multiplex PCR, and TCRdb holds only the in-frame ones, with some missing. The top ten hold approximately 3.9% of the sample, which has 50,000 to 55,000 clones, 80% to 90% seen once. Sequenced: peripheral blood. All receptors derive from a man aged 45-65 years with acute or convalescent COVID-19. CDR3s include the opening cysteine and the closing phenylalanine or tryptophan. Each record gives: J gene, V gene, CDR3 protein.

j_gene: TRBJ2-7; v_gene: TRBV9; CDR3aa: CASSQTLRDSRQYF
j_gene: TRBJ1-2; v_gene: TRBV29-1; CDR3aa: CSVLGLRSEDHGYTF
j_gene: TRBJ1-2; v_gene: TRBV10-3; CDR3aa: CAISELGRGGYTF
j_gene: TRBJ2-3; v_gene: TRBV7-6; CDR3aa: CASSRGTGGPDTQYF
j_gene: TRBJ2-3; v_gene: TRBV19; CDR3aa: CASSYLAGAGTDTQYF
j_gene: TRBJ1-2; v_gene: TRBV7-9; CDR3aa: CASSRTGGEAYGYTF
j_gene: TRBJ2-7; v_gene: TRBV14; CDR3aa: CASSQGRGSEQYF
j_gene: TRBJ1-6; v_gene: TRBV5-1; CDR3aa: CASSFGQTNSPLHF
j_gene: TRBJ2-1; v_gene: TRBV9; CDR3aa: CASSRDSSYNEQFF
j_gene: TRBJ2-6; v_gene: TRBV5-1; CDR3aa: CASSFYRVFSGANVLTF
j_gene: TRBJ2-1; v_gene: TRBV25-1; CDR3aa: CASSARYYNGQFF
j_gene: TRBJ1-4; v_gene: TRBV19; CDR3aa: CASSIGAGDEKLFF
j_gene: TRBJ1-1; v_gene: TRBV14; CDR3aa: CASSHYLGQGGNTEAFF
j_gene: TRBJ2-5; v_gene: TRBV5-1; CDR3aa: CASTRTGSGETQYF
j_gene: TRBJ1-1; v_gene: TRBV6-5; CDR3aa: CASRHRGSTEAFF
j_gene: TRBJ1-1; v_gene: TRBV5-4; CDR3aa: CASSSLDSSNTEAFF
j_gene: TRBJ1-1; v_gene: TRBV5-1; CDR3aa: CASSLGQMNTEAFF
j_gene: TRBJ2-7; v_gene: TRBV23-1; CDR3aa: CASTLRGPRTSRPYEQYF
j_gene: TRBJ2-7; v_gene: TRBV6-5; CDR3aa: CASVGTSLYEQYF
j_gene: TRBJ1-3; v_gene: TRBV3-1/TRBV3-2; CDR3aa: CASSQGASKNTIYF
j_gene: TRBJ2-1; v_gene: TRBV30; CDR3aa: CAWGREDEQFF
j_gene: TRBJ2-6; v_gene: TRBV9; CDR3aa: CASSVGGSVLTF
j_gene: TRBJ2-1; v_gene: TRBV19; CDR3aa: CASKNGGTDRNEQFF
j_gene: TRBJ1-1; v_gene: TRBV18; CDR3aa: CASSRGEDTEAFF
j_gene: TRBJ2-7; v_gene: TRBV10-3; CDR3aa: CAIQGTYEQYF
j_gene: TRBJ2-3; v_gene: TRBV3-1/TRBV3-2; CDR3aa: CASSPLGRPVDTQYF
j_gene: TRBJ2-7; v_gene: TRBV7-9; CDR3aa: CASSRPASLAEQYF
j_gene: TRBJ2-7; v_gene: TRBV12-5; CDR3aa: CASHAGSSYEQYF
j_gene: TRBJ1-4; v_gene: TRBV30; CDR3aa: CAWKDRKNEKLFF
j_gene: TRBJ2-7; v_gene: TRBV18; CDR3aa: CASSPRGPKDDEQYF
j_gene: TRBJ2-1; v_gene: TRBV5-1; CDR3aa: CASSLEPGGYNEQFF
j_gene: TRBJ1-4; v_gene: TRBV7-8; CDR3aa: CASSLGRSYNEKLFF
j_gene: TRBJ2-7; v_gene: TRBV4-1; CDR3aa: CASSRNRDSPREQYF
j_gene: TRBJ2-7; v_gene: TRBV11-2; CDR3aa: CASSLGGGLAYEQYF
j_gene: TRBJ2-1; v_gene: TRBV28; CDR3aa: CASGSAGRDEQFF
j_gene: TRBJ2-5; v_gene: TRBV6-6; CDR3aa: CASSYLLAGGQETQYF
j_gene: TRBJ2-3; v_gene: TRBV9; CDR3aa: CASSVGSSGMSTDTQYF
j_gene: TRBJ2-4; v_gene: TRBV29-1; CDR3aa: CSVYRGGNIQYF
j_gene: TRBJ1-6; v_gene: TRBV19; CDR3aa: CATQAGTGSNSPLHF
j_gene: TRBJ2-1; v_gene: TRBV18; CDR3aa: CASSVTGYNEQFF
j_gene: TRBJ1-2; v_gene: TRBV28; CDR3aa: CASSSPGGNNYGYTF
j_gene: TRBJ1-3; v_gene: TRBV21-1; CDR3aa: CASSKVGTVSGNTIYF
j_gene: TRBJ1-3; v_gene: TRBV6-5; CDR3aa: CASSYRDRDTGNTIYF
j_gene: TRBJ2-7; v_gene: TRBV7-8; CDR3aa: CASSLAGQGPLEQYF
j_gene: TRBJ1-2; v_gene: TRBV29-1; CDR3aa: CSASRAPRIYGYTF
j_gene: TRBJ2-1; v_gene: TRBV29-1; CDR3aa: CSTRPRGSDEQFF
j_gene: TRBJ2-7; v_gene: TRBV28; CDR3aa: CASSPASGGAYEQYF
j_gene: TRBJ1-5; v_gene: TRBV13; CDR3aa: CASSWGGLRQPQHF
j_gene: TRBJ2-2; v_gene: TRBV5-1; CDR3aa: CASSLIGVTIGELFF
j_gene: TRBJ1-1; v_gene: TRBV28; CDR3aa: CASKREMNTEAFF
j_gene: TRBJ1-4; v_gene: TRBV2; CDR3aa: CASSDSATNEKLFF
j_gene: TRBJ2-1; v_gene: TRBV29-1; CDR3aa: CSIGSGVEQFF
j_gene: TRBJ2-7; v_gene: TRBV7-9; CDR3aa: CASREETSGVRYEQYF
j_gene: TRBJ2-5; v_gene: TRBV5-1; CDR3aa: CASSEGISEYF
j_gene: TRBJ2-3; v_gene: TRBV7-9; CDR3aa: CASRRGGAGDVDTQYF
j_gene: TRBJ2-7; v_gene: TRBV7-9; CDR3aa: CASSPPASLAEEDLYEQYF
j_gene: TRBJ2-7; v_gene: TRBV6-6; CDR3aa: CASSSGTSYEQYF
j_gene: TRBJ2-2; v_gene: TRBV9; CDR3aa: CASSVRTSDSGELFF
j_gene: TRBJ1-1; v_gene: TRBV10-3; CDR3aa: CAISESRQMNTEAFF